This TCR beta chain was sequenced in a study of T cell repertoires in aging, cancer and after chemotherapy. As for the study in general: Around 10 million TCR reads were in the whole dataset. General study points: Age-matched healthy donors had significantly more diverse, less clonal blood TCR repertoires than untreated cancer patients. In cancer patients, declining TCR diversity with age involved lost richness and lost evenness. Hematological cancer patients had lymphoid organ infiltration that may impair thymic emigration or T cell expansion.

This clonotype was picked up many times. Antigen unknown. TRB rearrangements spanning V, D and J were amplified using mixed TRB-A/B primers. TCRdb ran MiXCR on the multiplex PCR reads and lists one entry per CDR3 protein. The sample lists more than 8,000 distinct CDR3 sequences; 20% to 30% were seen once. The CDR3 length is 13 residues. Germline V gene sequence: CDR1 MNHEY, CDR2 SVGAGI. Deletions cut 7 bases from V and 6 bases from J, with 15 bases between. Peripheral blood genomic DNA, not sorted cells or RNA, was the template. V gene TRBV6-5 combines with J gene TRBJ1-1; unclear D gene. The source material was blood. The receptor was isolated from a human donor with a blood cancer. The DNA of the CDR3 is TGTGCCAGCATTGGGGTGCCGGGTCCTGAAGCTTTCTTT. Its protein is CASIGVPGPEAFF.